This TCR beta chain appears in the sequencing data of a study of STAT5B mutations in CD4+ large granular lymphocyte leukemia. Across the whole study: The CDR3 'QG' motif was associated with a particular HLA allele among healthy donors.

The survey-level immunoSEQ assay was used. Using immunoSEQ multiplex PCR, the repertoire was profiled, and TCRdb retains in-frame clones only, with some absent. The sample yields tens of thousands of clones, about 82% seen once. General observations from the study: CD4-sorted patient repertoires seemed more clonal than healthy CD4+ repertoires. Compared with healthy controls (2/35), patient top clones favored TRBV06 (8/27).

In germline, CDR1 is WSHSY, CDR2 SAAADI. Trimming left V 6 bases short and J 5 bases short, with 13 bases between. The CDR3 consists of 13 residues. Details on this clone: Antigen specificity is unknown.

The chain has TRBV10-2 and TRBJ2-5, with no clear D. Sequenced sample: CD4+ T cells from blood buffy coats. This sequence was found in a human donor in good health. The DNA of the CDR3 is TGCGCCAGCAGGCAAGGTTCCCTGGAGACCCAGTACTTC. Its protein product is CASRQGSLETQYF.